Each of the 7 T cell receptor beta chains below was sequenced from the same sample in a study of shared clonotypes between healthy human individuals. Assay: immunoSEQ multiplex PCR; the TCRdb copy retains only in-frame clones and omits some. The sample has roughly 2 million clones; 95% are singletons. Sequencing input: naive CD4+ T cells sorted from blood. The subset is: CD45RA+ positively selected. The source of these receptors is a man aged 18 to 29 in good health.

The J gene is TRBJ2-1, the V gene TRBV9, with TRBD2 matching 10 bases. The CDR3 is 18 residues long. Germline loops: CDR1 SGDLS, CDR2 YYNGEE. V shed 0 bases and J 2 bases; nucleotides not matched to a gene: 8. This CDR3 is CASSVGASGSYPYNEQFF. As DNA, the CDR3 is TGTGCCAGCAGCGTAGGAGCTAGCGGGAGCTACCCCTACAATGAGCAGTTCTTC.

This clone appeared once. The chain is built from TRBV4-1 and TRBJ2-4, with a weak D call TRBD1 (5 bases). The CDR3 contains 17 residues. Germline CDR1 is MGHRA and CDR2 is YSYEKL. V was pared by 3 bases and J by 7 bases, with 22 bases between. The CDR3 DNA follows: TGCGCCAGCAGCCATATTCTTAAAGGCCAGGGTGGGAACATTCAGTACTTC. Translation: CASSHILKGQGGNIQYF.

J is TRBJ2-2 and V is TRBV10-1; D uncertain. The CDR3 loop spans 13 amino acids. Trimming left V 10 bases short and J 0 bases short, with 9 bases between. CDR1 is WNHNN, CDR2 SYGVQD, per germline (reference sequence). DNA of the CDR3: TGCGCCACCACTTACTCGAACACCGGGGAGCTGTTTTTT. It encodes CATTYSNTGELFF.

J is TRBJ2-7 and V is TRBV18; TRBD1 matches 9 bases. CDR1 is KGHSH and CDR2 is LQKENI in the germline V gene. This CDR3 spans 16 amino acids. With V trimmed by 4 bases and J by 2 bases, 9 bases remained unmatched. The CDR3: CASSQGSGTGTYEQYF. CDR3 nucleotide sequence: TGTGCCAGCTCACAAGGGTCCGGGACAGGGACCTACGAGCAGTACTTC.

A remark on this clone: The sample contains more than one DNA sequence encoding this CDR3. The chain is built from TRBV11-3 and TRBJ1-3; D gene uncertain. Germline V gene data show CDR1 as SGHNT and CDR2 as YENEEA. The CDR3 covers 13 residues. Trimming pared 1 base from V and 2 bases from J, leaving 3 bases between. The CDR3 region is CASSLGPGNTIYF. The CDR3 DNA is TGTGCCAGCAGCTTAGGACCTGGAAACACCATATATTTT. Supplemented by reference TRBV11-3 and TRBJ1-3, the full variable domain reads EAGVVQSPRYKIIEKKQPVAFWCNPISGHNTLYWYLQNLGQGPELLIRYENEEAVDDSQLPKDRFSAERLKGVDSTLKIQPAELGDSAVYLCASSLGPGNTIYFGEGSWLTVV.

The chain carries TRBV9 and TRBJ1-1; no clear D. V lost 3 bases and J 1 base, leaving 10 bases between the germline ends. The CDR3 totals 14 residues. From germline, CDR1 is SGDLS and CDR2 YYNGEE. This CDR3 reads CASSGRAPNTEAFF. In DNA form, the CDR3 reads TGTGCCAGCAGCGGTCGCGCTCCGAACACTGAAGCTTTCTTT.

The rearrangement uses TRBV9 and TRBJ2-7; D perhaps matches TRBD1 (5 bases). Trimming cost V 4 bases and J 0 bases, with 14 bases left between them. Looked up from germline, CDR1 is SGDLS and CDR2 is YYNGEE. The CDR3 totals 15 residues. The CDR3 is CASSPQTANSYEQYF. CDR3 nucleotides: TGTGCCAGCAGCCCCCAGACAGCAAACTCCTACGAGCAGTACTTC.